This entry concerns a single T cell receptor (beta chain). Its target is not known. The sample is drawn from a study of T cell responses to AZD1222 COVID-19 vaccine. Findings and limits, study-wide: Sampling that yielded the repertoires occurred only after the peak T cell response. Close to half of spike-specific TCRs reportedly recognize unmutated variant regions. Spike-wide vaccine-associated CD4 TCRs dominated at 160-218 and 743-854.

Germline lookup yields CDR1 SGHRS and CDR2 YFSETQ. The V end was cut by 2 bases, the J end by 5 bases, with 14 bases between. The CDR3 is made up of 15 amino acids. Second-dose recipients at about 4 or about 12 weeks were treated as one pooled group. TCRdb keeps only in-frame clones here, not all; method: immunoSEQ multiplex PCR. Among some 180,000 clones, approximately 91% were seen once, and the ten largest hold 1.7%. The rearrangement uses TRBV5-1 and TRBJ2-1; D not certain. Sequenced material: peripheral blood, taken 28 days after the second AZD1222 dose. This clonotype was obtained from an adult who received the AZD1222 COVID-19 vaccine. CDR3 nucleotides: TGCGCCAGCAGCTTTCCTCGGACCCAAGACAATGAGCAGTTCTTC. Its protein is CASSFPRTQDNEQFF.